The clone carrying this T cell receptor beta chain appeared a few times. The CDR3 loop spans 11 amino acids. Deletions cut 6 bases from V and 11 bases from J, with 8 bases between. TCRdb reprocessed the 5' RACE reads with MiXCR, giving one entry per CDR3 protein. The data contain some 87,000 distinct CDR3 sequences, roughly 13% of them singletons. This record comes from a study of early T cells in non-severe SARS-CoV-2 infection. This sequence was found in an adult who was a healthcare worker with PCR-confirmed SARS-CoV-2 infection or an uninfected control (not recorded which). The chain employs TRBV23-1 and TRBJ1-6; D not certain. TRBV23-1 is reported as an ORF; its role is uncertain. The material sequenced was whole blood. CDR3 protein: CASRGHTPLHF. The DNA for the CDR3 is TGCGCCAGCAGGGGTCACACACCCCTCCACTTT.